These T cell receptor beta chains were read from a single sample in a study of T-cell memory formation after mild COVID-19. Via MiXCR, TCRdb re-called the 5' RACE reads, giving one row per CDR3 protein. The sample holds 340,000 or so distinct CDR3 sequences; 13% are singletons and the top ten take roughly 23%. Sequenced sample: PBMCs or a T cell subset sorted from them (not recorded which). These receptors all stem from a man aged 18 to 30 who had mild COVID-19 (a few samples of this study predate the infection). Cell type and time point are not known. Both conserved end residues are part of each CDR3.

v_call cdr3_aa
TRBV4-1 CASSQGRTVGTKNIQYF
TRBV15 CATSRVTGAGNIIYF
TRBV24-1 CATSDGVAEAFF
TRBV5-6 CASSLSGVIRNQPQHF
TRBV10-1 CASSDDRGTGELFF
TRBV5-1 CASSPVRFTEYEQYF
TRBV29-1 CSGGLRETQYF
TRBV10-3 CAISPNREQFF
TRBV7-2 CASRARGGSTSTEAFF
TRBV12-3/TRBV12-4 CASSAGTWGTEAFF
TRBV4-2 CASSQATGDGETQYF
TRBV5-1 CASSPRTDTKNIQYF
TRBV12-3/TRBV12-4 CASSLKGQGDGYTF
TRBV12-3/TRBV12-4 CASSYGKSSYNEQFF
TRBV12-3/TRBV12-4 CATMGRPSYEQYF
TRBV7-2 CASSLQRTSGQETQYF
TRBV5-1 CASSRESSYNSPLHF
TRBV12-3/TRBV12-4 CASSSGQGAAGELFF
TRBV5-1 CASRRLADNNEQFF
TRBV4-3 CASSQDSRGIEQYF
TRBV5-8 CASSFGSRLNYGYTF
TRBV12-3/TRBV12-4 CASSRGQGTYEQYF
TRBV12-3/TRBV12-4 CASSLVQGASTEAFF
TRBV5-1 CASSAHLGQSGEQYF
TRBV5-5 CASLRGHQETQYF
TRBV13 CASSSNGVAGAPYEQYF
TRBV15 CATSPGWTGGNGYTF
TRBV4-3 CASSQARGQAQGYTF
TRBV6-2/TRBV6-3 CASSYRGRSIPNYGYTF
TRBV5-6 CASSLDLAETDTQYF